The 25 T cell receptor beta chains below all came from one sample that was sequenced in a study of beta chain features in type 1 diabetes. Study observations and caveats: Type 1 diabetes patients showed a moderate but significant shortening of TCRB CDR3s in all four CD4+ subsets.

These receptors have no identified antigens. Sequencing targeted expressed TCRB transcripts, as all isolated RNA had been reverse transcribed. The repertoire was sequenced with immunoSEQ multiplex PCR; TCRdb's copy has only in-frame clones and lacks some. Among around 710,000 clones, around 11% were seen once, and the ten largest hold over 0.1%. Sequencing used naive CD4+ T cells from blood. The receptors shown here come from a man aged 30-40 years with type 1 diabetes.

The chain links TRBV9 to TRBJ1-1; D perhaps matches TRBD1 (5 bases). The CDR3 runs 15 residues. Trimming removed 0 bases at V and 1 base at J, with 10 bases between. Looked up from germline, CDR1 is SGDLS and CDR2 is YYNGEE. The CDR3 sequence is CASSVGGRGNTEAFF. CDR3 bases: TGTGCCAGCAGCGTAGGCGGTAGGGGGAACACTGAAGCTTTCTTT.

This chain links TRBV4-1 with TRBJ2-7, with a possible D match to TRBD2 (6 bases). The V end lost 1 base, the J end lost 3 bases, and 10 bases lay between the germline ends. This CDR3 region has 14 residues. Per germline, CDR1 MGHRA and CDR2 YSYEKL. In DNA, the CDR3 is TGCGCCAGCAGCCAAGGGACTACCTTCTACGAGCAGTACTTC. Translated, it gives CASSQGTTFYEQYF.

CDR3 sequence: CSASSQNIQYF. Written as DNA, the CDR3 is TGCAGTGCTAGTAGCCAAAACATTCAGTACTTC. This chain connects TRBV20-1 to TRBJ2-4; D is unresolved. Between the trimmed V and J ends, which lost 3 bases and 5 bases, there was a span of 5 bases. CDR1 is DFQATT, CDR2 SNEGSKA, per germline (reference sequence). This CDR3 comprises 11 residues.

The table lists this clone with a few counts. The chain links TRBV9 to TRBJ2-2; D uncertain. The germline gives CDR1 SGDLS, CDR2 YYNGEE. The CDR3 totals 14 residues. V was cut by 4 bases and J by 0 bases, with 7 bases left in between. DNA for the CDR3: TGTGCCAGCAGCCGGGCTCCGAACACCGGGGAGCTGTTTTTT. Protein: CASSRAPNTGELFF.

The rearrangement joins TRBV11-2 to TRBJ2-6, with D maybe TRBD2 (7 bases). Trimming took off 0 bases at V and 15 bases at J, with 15 bases between the two ends. Germline CDR1 and CDR2: SGHAT and FQNNGV. There are 14 residues in the CDR3. The CDR3 DNA reads as TGTGCCAGCAGCTTAGATCAGGCGGGGGCCGCCCTGACTTTC. Encoded protein: CASSLDQAGAALTF.

The chain is built from TRBV27 and TRBJ1-2; TRBD1 matches at 7 bases. The CDR3 is 16 residues long. Trimming removed 3 bases from V and 4 bases from J; junction bases left unmatched: 11. Germline loops: CDR1 MNHEY, CDR2 SMNVEV (reference sequence). CDR3 nucleotide sequence: TGTGCCAGCAGTTTCACATCCGGGACAGACTCCTATGGCTACACCTTC. Translation gives CASSFTSGTDSYGYTF.

The chain recombines TRBV5-1 with TRBJ1-1; D not certain. V shed 5 bases and J shed 3 bases, with 17 bases lying between them. Germline loops: CDR1 SGHRS, CDR2 YFSETQ. The CDR3 is made up of 15 amino acids. This CDR3 reads CASSFVTTRDTEAFF. The CDR3 nucleotides read TGCGCCAGCAGTTTTGTGACTACTCGGGACACTGAAGCTTTCTTT. Supplemented by reference TRBV5-1 and TRBJ1-1, the full variable domain reads KAGVTQTPRYLIKTRGQQVTLSCSPISGHRSVSWYQQTPGQGLQFLFEYFSETQRNKGNFPGRFSGRQFSNSRSEMNVSTLELGDSALYLCASSFVTTRDTEAFFGQGTRLTVV.

This clone was picked up a small number of times. V and J are TRBV4-1 and TRBJ1-2, with D possibly TRBD1 on 6 matching bases. CDR1 is MGHRA and CDR2 is YSYEKL in the germline V gene. The CDR3 has 15 amino acids. The germline V and J ends were trimmed by 1 base and 5 bases, with 14 bases remaining between them. The CDR3 DNA reads as TGCGCCAGCAGCCAAGCTCTACGGGACAAGTATGGCTACACCTTC. It yields the protein CASSQALRDKYGYTF.

The chain recombines TRBV10-1 with TRBJ1-5, with D uncertain. The V and J ends lost 6 bases and 3 bases respectively, with 9 bases between them. Germline-derived CDR1 and CDR2 are WNHNN and SYGVQD (reference sequence). The CDR3 contains 13 residues. This CDR3 reads CASSPADNQPQHF. The CDR3 DNA reads as TGCGCCAGCAGCCCGGCGGACAATCAGCCCCAGCATTTT.

This clone has only a few counts. The J gene is TRBJ2-1, the V gene TRBV6-6, with 10 bases aligning to TRBD2. The trim removed 7 bases at V and 6 bases at J, leaving 6 bases unmatched. The CDR3 totals 14 residues. Looked up from germline, CDR1 is MNHNY and CDR2 is SVGAGI (reference sequence). CDR3: CASIPRLAGNEQFF. DNA for the CDR3: TGTGCCAGCATCCCCCGACTAGCGGGCAATGAGCAGTTCTTC.

This clone turned up a few times. CDR3 DNA sequence: TGTGCCAGCAGCTTAGTTGGCCAGGATGGAGGCTACACCTTC. This codes for CASSLVGQDGGYTF. V and J are TRBV7-2 and TRBJ1-2, with unresolved D. The V and J ends lost 1 base and 8 bases respectively, with 14 bases between them. The CDR3 loop spans 14 amino acids. Germline loops: CDR1 SGHTA, CDR2 FQGNSA.

The table lists this clone with a few counts. V gene TRBV4-3 combines with J gene TRBJ2-2; 7 bases fit TRBD1. Unmatched junction bases numbered 8, after V lost 3 bases and J lost 4 bases. The germline V gene has CDR1 LGHNA and CDR2 YSLEER. This CDR3 contains 16 residues. Here the CDR3 reads CASSHRDRASTGELFF. CDR3 DNA: TGCGCCAGCAGCCACCGAGACAGGGCGAGCACCGGGGAGCTGTTTTTT.

The chain carries TRBV29-1 and TRBJ1-1; 9 bases fit TRBD1. The junction had 4 bases not matched to a gene; V was cut back by 1 base and J by 1 base. The CDR3 runs to 15 residues. From germline, CDR1 is SQVTM and CDR2 ANQGSEA. In DNA form, the CDR3 reads TGCAGCGTTGAAGTGACAGGGGGATGGAACACTGAAGCTTTCTTT. As protein: CSVEVTGGWNTEAFF.

The V call is TRBV25-1, the J call TRBJ2-7; D unclear. This CDR3 is built from 12 residues. Trimming pared 6 bases from V and 3 bases from J, leaving 9 bases between. CDR1 is MGHDK, CDR2 SYGVNS, per germline. The CDR3 reads CASREQGYEQYF. CDR3 nucleotides: TGTGCCAGCAGAGAACAAGGCTACGAGCAGTACTTC.

The chain couples TRBV28 to TRBJ1-5, with 8 bases matching TRBD1. The CDR3 contains 17 residues. V lost 4 bases, J lost 4 bases, and 12 bases stayed unmatched. CDR1 MDHEN and CDR2 SYDVKM come from the germline V gene. The DNA of the CDR3 is TGTGCCAGCAGTTCATCGGGAGCGGACAGGGCGAATCAGCCCCAGCATTTT. It encodes CASSSSGADRANQPQHF.

This chain links TRBV20-1 with TRBJ2-1; D is undetermined. CDR1 is DFQATT, CDR2 SNEGSKA, per germline (reference sequence). V was trimmed by 0 bases and J by 9 bases, leaving 3 bases between them. CDR3 size: 10 residues. The CDR3 coding sequence is TGCAGTGCTAGAGATACTGAGCAGTTCTTC. As protein: CSARDTEQFF.

The chain uses TRBV5-4 and TRBJ2-3, with 9 bases identical to TRBD1. The trim removed 4 bases at V and 0 bases at J, leaving 3 bases unmatched. Looked up from germline, CDR1 is SGHNT and CDR2 is YYREEE (reference sequence). The CDR3 loop spans 15 amino acids. The CDR3 protein is CASSVGQGSTDTQYF. CDR3 bases: TGTGCCAGCAGCGTCGGACAGGGGAGCACAGATACGCAGTATTTT. The whole variable domain, filled in from reference TRBV5-4 and TRBJ2-3, reads ETGVTQSPTHLIKTRGQQVTLRCSSQSGHNTVSWYQQALGQGPQFIFQYYREEENGRGNFPPRFSGLQFPNYSSELNVNALELDDSALYLCASSVGQGSTDTQYFGPGTRLTVL.

The chain has TRBV7-6 and TRBJ2-1; 7 positions agree with TRBD1. V was pared by 2 bases and J by 2 bases, with 0 bases of the junction left unmatched. Germline-derived CDR1 and CDR2 are SGHVS and FNYEAQ. This CDR3 is built from 14 residues. CDR3 loop: CASSLQGAYNEQFF. The CDR3 DNA reads as TGTGCCAGCAGCTTACAGGGGGCCTACAATGAGCAGTTCTTC.

As regards this clone: The sample carries other DNA sequences with the same CDR3. The J gene is TRBJ2-5, the V gene TRBV18; D remains ambiguous. Germline loops: CDR1 KGHSH, CDR2 LQKENI. The ends were cut back, 0 bases at V and 3 bases at J, with 2 bases in the middle. The CDR3 loop spans 12 amino acids. The CDR3 coding sequence is TGTGCCAGCTCACCACCGGAAGAGACCCAGTACTTC. It codes for CASSPPEETQYF.

This clone was seen a few times. The junction departs from the called germline gene at one end, perhaps through a read error. The chain joins TRBV5-1 to TRBJ2-5; 8 bases line up with TRBD1. Germline lookup yields CDR1 SGHRS and CDR2 YFSETQ. CDR3 length equals 11 residues. Here the CDR3 reads CASSSPGQANF. CDR3 coding DNA: TGCGCCAGCAGCTCGCCGGGACAGGCCAACTTC.

Only a few counts were recorded for this clone. The V and J genes are TRBV4-2 and TRBJ1-1; D call uncertain. The V end was cut by 5 bases, the J end by 0 bases, with 13 bases between. The CDR3 runs 15 residues. Germline V gene sequence: CDR1 LGHNA, CDR2 YNFKEQ. In nucleotides, the CDR3 is TGTGCCAGCAGCGTCTACGACGGGTTGAACACTGAAGCTTTCTTT. It translates to CASSVYDGLNTEAFF.

This clone was recorded a few times. The rearrangement links TRBV5-1 to TRBJ2-2; D possibly corresponds to TRBD2 (5 bases). This CDR3 is built from 14 residues. Germline CDR1 and CDR2: SGHRS and YFSETQ. Trimming took 4 bases from V and 3 from J, leaving 10 bases between them. DNA for the CDR3: TGCGCCAGCAGCCCGGGGAGTGACACCGGGGAGCTGTTTTTT. It specifies CASSPGSDTGELFF. The full variable domain, with the rest looked up from reference TRBV5-1 and TRBJ2-2, is KAGVTQTPRYLIKTRGQQVTLSCSPISGHRSVSWYQQTPGQGLQFLFEYFSETQRNKGNFPGRFSGRQFSNSRSEMNVSTLELGDSALYLCASSPGSDTGELFFGEGSRLTVL.

Ten or more counts support this clone. This sequence joins TRBV2 and TRBJ1-1; D gene unclear. The CDR3 covers 13 residues. V lost 2 bases and J 1 base, leaving 5 bases between the germline ends. The germline V gene has CDR1 SNHLY and CDR2 FYNNEI. The CDR3 spells CASSEWRNTEAFF. The DNA for the CDR3 is TGTGCCAGCAGTGAATGGAGGAACACTGAAGCTTTCTTT.

Comments on this clone: Other DNA sequences in the same sample also yield this CDR3. The chain links TRBV30 to TRBJ2-3; 9 positions agree with TRBD2. CDR1 and CDR2 from the germline V gene are GTSNPN and SVGIG (reference sequence). The CDR3 extends over 14 amino acids. With V trimmed by 3 bases and J by 3 bases, 4 bases remained unmatched. The CDR3 DNA follows: TGTGCCTGGAGCCCGGGACTAGCTACAGATACGCAGTATTTT. Protein product: CAWSPGLATDTQYF.

The table lists this clone with a few counts. The V and J genes are TRBV30 and TRBJ2-7; D is unclear. The CDR3 loop spans 13 amino acids. V was pared by 7 bases and J by 9 bases, with 22 bases between. Germline loops: CDR1 GTSNPN, CDR2 SVGIG (reference sequence). The CDR3 reads CAFHARHNDGQYF. The CDR3 coding sequence is TGTGCCTTCCATGCTCGACATAACGACGGGCAGTACTTC.